This T cell receptor beta chain was captured by sequencing in a study of identical twins. Germline CDR1 is DFQATT and CDR2 is SNEGSKA (reference sequence). This CDR3 has 14 residues. The trim removed 5 bases at V and 4 bases at J, leaving 7 bases unmatched. Findings and caveats of the study: The authors noted that invariant MAIT and iNKT cells could partly confound zero-insertion analyses.

Among all donors, each was a healthy Caucasian. TCRdb ran MiXCR on the 5' RACE reads and lists one entry per CDR3 protein. This sample yields some 760,000 distinct CDR3 sequences, of which 15% to 20% are seen a single time; roughly 14% belongs to the top ten. The table lists this clonotype with a few counts. Its antigen is not identified. The same data also contributed to another study, on T cells expressing NK-cell markers. As that study records: Roughly 1.0-7.0% of CD8+ T cells in more than 5 donors belonged to dominant NKG2C+ clonotypes.

The chain has TRBV20-1 and TRBJ1-4, with 7 bases identical to TRBD1. The sample consisted of PBMCs. The TCR was taken from a woman between 18 and 30 years old in good health. The CDR3 loop is CSASSGTVNEKLFF. In DNA form, the CDR3 reads TGCAGTGCTTCCAGCGGGACAGTTAATGAAAAACTGTTTTTT.